A selection of T cell receptor beta chains follows, all from one sample in a study of cytomegalovirus exposure and HLA in healthy donors. Method: immunoSEQ multiplex PCR; TCRdb's copy keeps in-frame clones and lacks some. The profile covers some 160,000 clones, with roughly 82% appearing a single time and approximately 1.8% taken by the ten largest. The sample consisted of PBMCs. The receptor source for this set is a woman in her 30s in good health and CMV-seronegative. The CDR3 runs from the conserved cysteine through the conserved F or W. The D gene is left open where the match is weak. Some rows mark clone size as missing; the rest say once, few, many or name a class of expanded clone.

D,J,V,size,DNA,CDR3
.,TRBJ2-7,TRBV5-4,.,TGTGCCAGCAGCTTGGTGGGCAGCTACGAGCAGTACTTC,CASSLVGSYEQYF
TRBD2,TRBJ2-3,TRBV2,.,TGTGCCAGCTTAGCGGGAGAGGCAGATACGCAGTATTTT,CASLAGEADTQYF
TRBD1,TRBJ1-2,TRBV2,.,TGTGCCAGGAGACAGGGTGGCTACACCTTC,CARRQGGYTF
.,TRBJ2-7,TRBV11-2,.,TGTGCCAGCAGCCCTGGGGCTACCTCCTACGAGCAGTACTTC,CASSPGATSYEQYF
TRBD2,TRBJ2-7,TRBV28,.,TGTGCCAGCAGCCCGCCGGGACTAGCGGTCGGGTCGGTCGGGGAGCAGTACTTC,CASSPPGLAVGSVGEQYF
TRBD1,TRBJ2-1,TRBV12-5,.,TGTGCTAGTGGTTCACGGGTGGGACAGGGGATATTATACAATGAGCAGTTCTTC,CASGSRVGQGILYNEQFF
TRBD1,TRBJ1-2,TRBV30,.,TGTGCCTGGAGTCAGGGGGTCTATGGCTACACCTTC,CAWSQGVYGYTF
.,TRBJ2-3,TRBV18,.,TGTGCCAGCTCAGAGCAGGCCTCGCAGTATTTT,CASSEQASQYF
.,TRBJ1-5,TRBV6-1,.,TGTGCCAGCACCCCGAGAGAACTCAATCAGCCCCAGCATTTT,CASTPRELNQPQHF
TRBD1,TRBJ2-1,TRBV11-3,.,TGTGCCAGCAGCGCGGACAGGGGAGGGAATGAGCAGTTCTTC,CASSADRGGNEQFF
.,TRBJ2-7,TRBV19,.,TGTGCCAGTAGTACCCACGACAAGGAACAGTACTTC,CASSTHDKEQYF
.,TRBJ1-1,TRBV11-1,.,TGTGCCAGCAGCTTAGCGGGAGACACTGAAGCTTTCTTT,CASSLAGDTEAFF
.,TRBJ1-1,TRBV28,.,TGTGCCAGCAGTCGAGCGGGCACCGACACTGAAGCTTTCTTT,CASSRAGTDTEAFF
TRBD2,TRBJ2-2,TRBV11-3,.,TGTGCCAGCAGCTTAGGGCTAGCGGCGAACACCGGGGAGCTGTTTTTT,CASSLGLAANTGELFF
.,TRBJ2-3,TRBV7-7,.,TGTGCCAGCAGCTTAGCGGCCGGGATAAGCACAGATACGCAGTATTTT,CASSLAAGISTDTQYF
TRBD1,TRBJ1-4,TRBV30,.,TGTGCCTGGGGGGGGACAGCAACTAATGAAAAACTGTTTTTT,CAWGGTATNEKLFF
TRBD1,TRBJ2-5,TRBV28,.,TGTGCCAGCAGCGACAGGGAAATGGAAGAGACCCAGTACTTC,CASSDREMEETQYF
.,TRBJ1-5,TRBV15,.,TGTGCCACCAGCAGAGATCTGTCGAAGATCTTTCTTAAGCAGGTTCAGCCCCAGCATTTT,CATSRDLSKIFLKQVQPQHF
TRBD2,TRBJ2-1,TRBV5-4,.,TGTGCCAGCAGCTGGGGGGCGGGAGGCAGCTCCTACAATGAGCAGTTCTTC,CASSWGAGGSSYNEQFF
TRBD2,TRBJ2-1,TRBV2,.,TGTGCCAGCAGTCGGAGACTAGCGGGAGGGATCAATGAGCAGTTCTTC,CASSRRLAGGINEQFF
TRBD2,TRBJ2-2,TRBV4-1,few,TGCGCCAGCAGCCCGGGACTAGCGGGGGCCGGGGAGCTGTTTTTT,CASSPGLAGAGELFF
.,TRBJ1-4,TRBV2,few,TGTGCCACCAGGGGCTGGAAGAATGAAAAACTGTTTTTT,CATRGWKNEKLFF
.,TRBJ2-1,TRBV5-4,once,TGTGCCAGCAGCTTGGGATTGGAGGGCGTAAATGAGCAGTTCTTC,CASSLGLEGVNEQFF
.,TRBJ2-5,TRBV10-3,.,TGTGCCATCAGTGAGTCCCAGGGAAAATCGACCCAGTACTTC,CAISESQGKSTQYF
TRBD2,TRBJ2-5,TRBV9,.,TGTGCCAGCAGCGAGAGAGGACTAGCGGGAGCAGAGACCCAGTACTTC,CASSERGLAGAETQYF
TRBD1,TRBJ1-3,TRBV5-5,.,TGTGCCAGCAGCTCCAACCGGGACAGGGCACTATTTGGAAACACCATATATTTT,CASSSNRDRALFGNTIYF
TRBD1,TRBJ1-2,TRBV19,.,TGTGCCAGTAGTAGGGCAGGGGGCCCTGGGAACTATGGCTACACCTTC,CASSRAGGPGNYGYTF
.,TRBJ1-1,TRBV19,few,TGTGCCACCCTTAACAGGGACACTGAAGCTTTCTTT,CATLNRDTEAFF
.,TRBJ1-2,TRBV7-2,.,TGTGCCAGCAGCTCCTTGGCTGGGGGGGGCAGGGGCTACACCTTC,CASSSLAGGGRGYTF
TRBD1,TRBJ1-5,TRBV7-9,once,TGTTCCAGCAGCCCAGCAGGGGGCCAAAGCAATCAGCCCCAGCATTTT,CSSSPAGGQSNQPQHF
.,TRBJ2-5,TRBV5-1,once,TGCGCCAGCAGCTTGGGGTCGGAAGAGACCCAGTACTTC,CASSLGSEETQYF